Listed below are T cell receptor beta chains from one sample, sequenced in a study of vaccination effects on CD4 cells after COVID-19. The method was immunoSEQ multiplex PCR; TCRdb's version includes in-frame clones alone and lacks a portion of them. The data show roughly 45,000 clones, with approximately 70% seen just once and 30% to 40% held by the top ten. Antigens of these TCRs are unknown. The sample consisted of CD4+ T cells from PBMCs cultured with a peptide pool, taken before COVID-19 vaccination. The receptors originated from a human donor who had a prior SARS-CoV-2 infection. Both conserved end residues are part of each CDR3. The order of the fields is D gene, V gene, clone size, J gene, CDR3 protein, CDR3 DNA. The D gene is left open where the match is weak. Clone size is shown for a subset of rows, as once, few, many or a class of expanded clone.

NA	TRBV3-1/TRBV3-2	few	TRBJ2-5	CASSQLGGQETQYF	TGTGCCAGCAGCCAGCTAGGGGGGCAAGAGACCCAGTACTTC
TRBD2	TRBV18	few	TRBJ2-5	CASSPPSSGTSGETQYF	TGTGCCAGCTCACCACCTTCCTCCGGGACTAGTGGGGAGACCCAGTACTTC
TRBD2	TRBV2	NA	TRBJ2-3	CASSPLATTDTQYF	TGTGCCAGCAGCCCACTAGCGACCACAGATACGCAGTATTTT
TRBD2	TRBV18	NA	TRBJ2-7	CASSPPAGGEEQYF	TGTGCCAGCTCACCACCGGCGGGAGGGGAAGAGCAGTACTTC
TRBD2	TRBV30	NA	TRBJ2-5	CAWTSGAVETQYF	TGTGCGTGGACTAGCGGTGCCGTTGAGACCCAGTACTTC
TRBD1	TRBV12-3/TRBV12-4	NA	TRBJ1-2	CASSSDRFYGYTF	TGTGCCAGCAGCTCGGACAGGTTTTATGGCTACACCTTC
NA	TRBV19	NA	TRBJ2-1	CASSVDRGYNEQFF	TGTGCCAGTAGTGTCGACCGGGGGTACAATGAGCAGTTCTTC
NA	TRBV3-1/TRBV3-2	NA	TRBJ2-5	CASSHFWGETQETQYF	TGTGCCAGCAGCCACTTTTGGGGGGAAACCCAAGAGACCCAGTACTTC
NA	TRBV10-3	few	TRBJ1-6	CAISEYRGTNSPLHF	TGTGCCATCAGTGAGTATAGAGGGACTAATTCACCCCTCCACTTT
NA	TRBV9	NA	TRBJ2-2	CASSTRDGNTGELFF	TGTGCCAGCAGCACCCGGGACGGGAACACCGGGGAGCTGTTTTTT
NA	TRBV19	NA	TRBJ1-2	CASSIALTGYGYTF	TGTGCCAGTAGTATAGCTTTGACTGGCTATGGCTACACCTTC
TRBD1	TRBV30	NA	TRBJ1-6	CAWMGQMGSPLHF	TGTGCCTGGATGGGACAGATGGGCTCACCCCTCCACTTT
TRBD2	TRBV2	NA	TRBJ2-5	CASSETTGGGETQYF	TGTGCCAGCAGTGAAACGACGGGAGGGGGGGAGACCCAGTACTTC
TRBD2	TRBV6-6	NA	TRBJ2-7	CASSYPRGSLSYEQYF	TGTGCCAGCAGTTACCCCCGCGGGAGCCTCTCCTACGAGCAGTACTTC
NA	TRBV4-2	NA	TRBJ1-4	CASSQAGVVEKLFF	TGTGCCAGCAGCCAAGCCGGGGTTGTTGAAAAACTGTTTTTT